The source of this TCR beta chain is a study of blood T cells in healthy people across ages (dated by TCRdb to the mid-2010s). Broadly, across the study: In model experiments, template switching captured roughly one uniquely barcoded TCR beta cDNA molecule for every two T cells. The study measured age-related changes in TCR beta repertoire diversity using deep sequencing normalized with unique cDNA molecular identifiers. For two donors (one aged 18 to 30 and one aged 80 or older), the study analyzed two additional independent replicas of 1 million unique cDNA reads from the same blood draw. To avoid experimental bias, donors of different ages were spread randomly across the sequencing lanes. Donors were grouped into four age groups: young (average about 15 years), middle-aged (39), aged (around 60) and long-lived (about 89). General findings and caveats noted by the study authors: Because profiling used bulk unsorted PBMCs, naive and antigen-experienced compartments could not be compared conclusively. Total diversity estimates from one million sequenced T cells were considered lower bounds and underestimates. Because the CMV infection status of the donors was unknown, age-related changes in expanded clonotypes may potentially have been confounded. Compared with the aged group, more naive CD4+ T cells, fewer expanded clones and increased TCR diversity were shown by the long-lived group, suggesting age selection. As age increased, observed TCR beta diversity per million T cells dropped in a roughly linear way, and a significant reduction was already evident by age about 36. Observed TCR beta diversity correlated strongly with the percentage of naive T cells measured by flow cytometry.

The donors were roughly 38 Caucasian individuals from Russia, aged roughly 6 to 100 years, who were systemically healthy. Approximately 10 milliliters of peripheral blood were collected from each donor into EDTA-treated Vacutainer tubes. Ficoll-Paque density-gradient centrifugation was used to isolate PBMCs, with at least 7 million obtained per sample. Trizol reagent was used to extract total RNA from the PBMCs, yielding at least 5 micrograms per sample. For every donor, flow cytometry on a PBMC aliquot measured the percentage of naive CD45RAhigh/CD27high T cells. The CDR3, cysteine through phenylalanine, is 15 amino acids long. Only the CDR3 DNA is retained, 45 bases long and in frame from the first base. V is reduced by 2 bases and J by 5 bases, leaving a spacing of 15 bases between them. Based on the germline V gene, the CDR1 and CDR2 sequences are MNHEY and SVGEGT. A note on this clonotype: This clone's antigen is unknown. Base qualities are not provided; no much larger clone lies one nucleotide away.

The library was obtained by 5' RACE. The listed sequencing device is Illumina HiSeq 2500. The second PCR ran for roughly 7 to 11 cycles and used a J-beta primer mix along with a sample-barcoded 5' primer. Each TCR beta cDNA molecule received a unique molecular identifier from a template-switch 5' adaptor carrying 12 random nucleotides. Each sample yielded at least 3 million CDR3-containing paired-end reads. All of the RNA was converted into first-strand cDNA using the Mint cDNA synthesis kit, with a TRBC-specific oligonucleotide serving as the primer. Following uracil-DNA glycosylase treatment, all cDNA underwent a first 18-cycle PCR with the universal primers M1SS and BC2_uni_R. The authors' analysis ran thus. For normalization, 1 million high-quality reads were randomly selected from each sample, with every read carrying a distinct molecular identifier. Instead of being binned into consensus sequences, reads with shared molecular identifiers were discarded. CDR3 identification, clonotype clustering and error correction used MiTCR with a Q25 quality threshold and the strictest error-elimination algorithm. Lower-bound total TCR beta diversity was estimated with a nonparametric unseen species model using Euler transformation. Through fastp at Q25 and MiXCR, TCRdb rebuilt clones from the public reads, retaining in-frame beta chains. Here each entry gathers all rows of one CDR3 protein and keeps the most common genes and DNA. TCRdb, not the authors, supplied the V and J calls. The sample table holds about 2 million distinct CDR3 sequences, of which 49% were seen once. The ten largest clones represent around 2.1% of the sample.

The sequence was obtained from a woman aged 40-49 years in good health. This sequence uses TRBV6-2 or TRBV6-3 and TRBJ2-5, and perhaps TRBD1 as D gene, on 5 matching bases. The sequencing sample was made of blood. The DNA is as follows: TGTGCCAGCAGTTACGTGGGCCTTTCAGGGGAGACCCAGTACTTC. Translated, this gives CASSYVGLSGETQYF.